This is a list of T cell receptor beta chains from one sample in a study of CD8 T cells in Susac syndrome. A single record per CDR3 protein comes from TCRdb applying MiXCR to the immunoSEQ multiplex PCR reads. This table has around 170,000 distinct CDR3 sequences, roughly 92% appearing once. Sample: CD4+ T cells from PBMCs. The receptors derive from a human donor with Susac syndrome. CDR3s include the opening cysteine and the closing phenylalanine or tryptophan.

v_call cdr3_aa
TRBV9 CASSPGQGWGEQYF
TRBV5-4 CARSRDKNTGELFF
TRBV20-1 CSASEQGWTEAFF
TRBV2 CASTDPTTGVEQYF
TRBV3-1 CASSQHTHQETQYF
TRBV15 CATSRDLDQETQYF
TRBV2 CASSETGAGEQYF
TRBV28 CASGTIYEQYF
TRBV20-1 CSARASGGADTQYF
TRBV19 CASSFEGVNTEAFF
TRBV6-1 CASRTGRSNQPQHF
TRBV5-1 CASSFTSANYGYTF
TRBV29-1 CSVESGAGYEQYF
TRBV5-1 CASSLGEYSWEMNTEAFF
TRBV4-2 CASSQGGGGATDTQYF
TRBV5-1 CASSLDGETQYF
TRBV5-1 CASSIRGPETQYF
TRBV12-3/TRBV12-4 CASNRGLLSLGANVLTF
TRBV5-1 CASSPRGLAGNNEQFF
TRBV7-2 CASSLDRGSNQPQHF
TRBV28 CASSLGRVAPQHF
TRBV7-2 CASSFTGTALEQYF
TRBV6-2/TRBV6-3 CASSGRGFSTDTQYF
TRBV4-3 CASSQEQVAGELFF
TRBV6-2/TRBV6-3 CVSATPPETQYF
TRBV6-6 CASSYSPWGNTEAFF
TRBV27 CASSLWAGGASYNSPLHF
TRBV5-4 CASSFGAGGLETQYF
TRBV24-1 CATSEPRSRYSYEQYF
TRBV29-1 CSARDRVNEKLFF
TRBV12-3/TRBV12-4 CASSLLLADTQYF
TRBV7-9 CASSSNRAVGSYEQYF
TRBV29-1 CSVLGSDETQYF
TRBV10-3 CATERSAQGTGELFF
TRBV12-3/TRBV12-4 CASSRDSMNTEAFF
TRBV7-9 CASSLLEGQAYGYTF
TRBV2 CASNGGVTSGYEQYF
TRBV12-3/TRBV12-4 CASQAGAYEQYF
TRBV5-1 CASSLGPGSDGQPQHF
TRBV25-1 CASSDDKRDYGYTF
TRBV6-7 CAYPTNRRRRRVYQPQHF